This T cell receptor (beta chain) was captured in a study of T cells in Graves' hyperthyroidism and ophthalmopathy. The CDR3 regions of TCR beta were amplified from RNA transcripts. Using the HTBI primer set, a first-round RT-PCR was run on the TCR CDR3. In TCRdb, the multiplex PCR reads were re-called with MiXCR into one record per CDR3 protein. The sample has over 500,000 distinct CDR3 sequences, 46% seen once. CDR1 and CDR2 from the germline V gene are KGHSH and LQKENI. The CDR3 has 13 amino acids. With regard to this clonotype: The junction differs from germline at one of its ends, possibly a read error.

Diagnosing involved the use of clinical symptoms, serum thyroxine and TRAb, thyroid ultrasound and orbital computed tomography. This sequence joins TRBV18 and TRBJ2-5; D not resolved. The sample consisted of peripheral blood or thyroid tissue (not recorded which). The sequence was collected from an adult woman with Graves' disease, either hyperthyroidism or ophthalmopathy (not recorded which). CDR3 region: CASSPQVEEAQYF. CDR3 nucleotides: TGTGCCAGCTCACCACAAGTGGAAGAGGCCCAGTACTTC.